A selection of T cell receptor beta chains follows, all from one sample in a study of blood T cell repertoires in COVID-19. TCRdb's copy holds only in-frame clones and misses some; the assay was immunoSEQ multiplex PCR. The sample yields approximately 38,000 clones, 75% to 90% seen once. Sequencing was carried out using peripheral blood. The receptors were gathered from a man aged 25 to 40 with active or convalescent COVID-19. Each CDR3 is given with its conserved first and last residue. The D gene is left open where the match is weak. For some rows the clone size is stated as once, few or many, or as a class when expanded; others skip it.

-,TRBV7-3,TRBJ1-1,-,TGTGCCAGCAGCTTGCAGGGGAACACTGAAGCTTTCTTT,CASSLQGNTEAFF
TRBD1,TRBV19,TRBJ2-2,-,TGTGCCAGTAGGCGACAGGGTCACGGGGAGCTGTTTTTT,CASRRQGHGELFF
-,TRBV4-1,TRBJ2-2,-,TGCGCCAGCAGCCAAGATGTCTTAGTTTGGGGGGAGCTGTTTTTT,CASSQDVLVWGELFF
-,TRBV28,TRBJ1-3,once,TGTGCCAGCAGTTCACTTCCGGGAAACACCATATATTTT,CASSSLPGNTIYF
-,TRBV5-8,TRBJ2-4,-,TGTGCCAGCAGCTTGGGGATCCAGGGAGCCAAAAACATTCAGTACTTC,CASSLGIQGAKNIQYF
TRBD2,TRBV11-2,TRBJ2-1,-,TGTGCCAGCAGCTTTTCCAGCGGGGGGTTCTATGAGCAGTTCTTC,CASSFSSGGFYEQFF
-,TRBV7-9,TRBJ2-1,-,TGTGCCAGCAGCTTAGTCAGCAATGAGCAGTTCTTC,CASSLVSNEQFF
TRBD1,TRBV19,TRBJ1-6,-,TGTGCCAGTTGTCGAGGGACAGTAAGCAATTCACCCCTCCACTTT,CASCRGTVSNSPLHF
-,TRBV28,TRBJ2-2,-,TGTGCCAGCAGGTCCCTGAGCTGGGCGGGCGGGGAGCTGTTTTTT,CASRSLSWAGGELFF
TRBD1,TRBV4-1,TRBJ2-5,-,TGCGCCAGCAGCCAAGATGTGACAGGGTATGTGGAGACCCAGTACTTC,CASSQDVTGYVETQYF
-,TRBV11-2,TRBJ1-4,-,TGTGCCAGCAGCTTAGGACTAGCTGGGTCGGGCCATGAAAAACTGTTTTTT,CASSLGLAGSGHEKLFF
TRBD1,TRBV5-1,TRBJ2-5,once,TGCGCCAGCAGCTTGGGGGGACAGGGGGCTCAAGAGACCCAGTACTTC,CASSLGGQGAQETQYF
-,TRBV27,TRBJ1-2,-,TGTGCCAGCAGTCCCATCAAGGGGCAGGGATGGTATGGCTACACCTTC,CASSPIKGQGWYGYTF
-,TRBV10-3,TRBJ1-1,-,TGTGCCATCAGCGGCAGGATATCGAACACTGAAGCTTTCTTT,CAISGRISNTEAFF
TRBD1,TRBV7-9,TRBJ1-4,-,TGTGCCAGCAGCTTAACAGGGGGGACTGAAAAACTGTTTTTT,CASSLTGGTEKLFF
-,TRBV7-2,TRBJ1-2,-,TGTGCCAGCAGCCCCAACTCTAGGGGTGGGTACTATGGCTACACCTTC,CASSPNSRGGYYGYTF
-,TRBV6-1,TRBJ2-7,-,TGTGCCAGCAGTGAATTGGACAGCTCCTACGAGCAGTACTTC,CASSELDSSYEQYF
TRBD1,TRBV7-6,TRBJ2-7,-,TGTGCCAGCAGCTTCCTTGACAGGGGAAGGAGCGACGAGCAGTACTTC,CASSFLDRGRSDEQYF
-,TRBV5-4,TRBJ2-1,few,TGTGCCAGCAGAAGTACGTCGGGAGTGGGAAACAATGAGCAGTTCTTC,CASRSTSGVGNNEQFF
TRBD1,TRBV7-9,TRBJ2-7,-,TGTGCCAGCAGCCCGAGATTTAGGGGGCTGAACGAGCAGTACTTC,CASSPRFRGLNEQYF
TRBD2,TRBV19,TRBJ2-5,-,TGTGCCAGTAGTTGGACATCGGGGGGGGAAGAGACCCAGTACTTC,CASSWTSGGEETQYF
-,TRBV11-3,TRBJ2-3,-,TGTGCCAGCAGCCCCCTTGTGGAGGATACGCAGTATTTT,CASSPLVEDTQYF
TRBD2,TRBV7-2,TRBJ2-3,-,TGTGCCAGCAGCGGACTACTAGCGGGGATTACAGATACGCAGTATTTT,CASSGLLAGITDTQYF
-,TRBV11-2,TRBJ1-1,-,TGTGCCAGCAGCCGAATATATTCAGGGTGGGTTACTGAAGCTTTCTTT,CASSRIYSGWVTEAFF
TRBD2,TRBV30,TRBJ2-3,-,TGTGCCTGGAGCTCCGGGACTAGCGGGAGTAGGGGCACAGATACGCAGTATTTT,CAWSSGTSGSRGTDTQYF
-,TRBV6-5,TRBJ2-5,-,TGTGCCAGCAGTTCCCCACGACCAGGAGAGACCCAGTACTTC,CASSSPRPGETQYF
-,TRBV5-6,TRBJ2-5,-,TGTGCCAGCAGCCAACAGGGTTTTGCCCAGTACTTC,CASSQQGFAQYF
-,TRBV5-1,TRBJ1-5,-,TGCGCCAGCAGCCCCGGGGACAACAATCAGCCCCAGCATTTT,CASSPGDNNQPQHF
-,TRBV14,TRBJ1-4,-,TGTGCCAGCAGCCAAGTGGGGGCGAAACTGTTTTTT,CASSQVGAKLFF
TRBD1,TRBV12-5,TRBJ1-1,-,TGTGCTAGTCGGACAGGGAACACTGAAGCTTTCTTT,CASRTGNTEAFF